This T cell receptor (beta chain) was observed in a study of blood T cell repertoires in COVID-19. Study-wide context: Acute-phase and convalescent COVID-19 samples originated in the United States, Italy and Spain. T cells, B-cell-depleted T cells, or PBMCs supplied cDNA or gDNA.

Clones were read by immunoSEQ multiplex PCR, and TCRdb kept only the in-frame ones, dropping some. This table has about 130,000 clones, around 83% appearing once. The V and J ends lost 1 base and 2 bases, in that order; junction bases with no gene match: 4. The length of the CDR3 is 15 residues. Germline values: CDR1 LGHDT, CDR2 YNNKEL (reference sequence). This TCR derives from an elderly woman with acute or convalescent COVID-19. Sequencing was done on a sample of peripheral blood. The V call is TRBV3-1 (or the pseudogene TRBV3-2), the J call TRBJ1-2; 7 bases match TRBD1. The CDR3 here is CASSQVSGGNYGYTF. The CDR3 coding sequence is TGTGCCAGCAGCCAAGTTTCAGGGGGGAACTATGGCTACACCTTC.